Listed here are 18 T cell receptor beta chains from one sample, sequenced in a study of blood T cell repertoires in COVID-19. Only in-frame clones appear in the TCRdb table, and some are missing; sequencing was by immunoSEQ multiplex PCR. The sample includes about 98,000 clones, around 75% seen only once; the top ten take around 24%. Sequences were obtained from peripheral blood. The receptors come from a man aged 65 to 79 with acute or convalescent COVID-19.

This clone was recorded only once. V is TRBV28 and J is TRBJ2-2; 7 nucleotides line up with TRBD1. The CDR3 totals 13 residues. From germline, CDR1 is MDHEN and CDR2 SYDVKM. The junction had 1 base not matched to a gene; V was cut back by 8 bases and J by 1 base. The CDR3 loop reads CASWTGNTGELFF. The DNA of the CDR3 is TGTGCCAGCTGGACAGGGAACACCGGGGAGCTGTTTTTT. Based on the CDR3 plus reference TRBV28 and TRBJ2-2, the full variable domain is DVKVTQSSRYLVKRTGEKVFLECVQDMDHENMFWYRQDPGLGLRLIYFSYDVKMKEKGDIPEGYSVSREKKERFSLILESASTNQTSMYLCASWTGNTGELFFGEGSRLTVL.

CDR3 region: CASSAGQGGGYTF. Here the CDR3 DNA reads TGTGCCAGCAGTGCAGGACAGGGGGGCGGCTACACCTTC. This rearrangement joins TRBV6-4 to TRBJ1-2, with 10 bases lining up with TRBD1. V was clipped by 4 bases and J by 8 bases; unmatched bases: 4. CDR1 and CDR2 (germline): MRHNA, SNTAGT. The CDR3 runs to 13 residues.

The DNA of the CDR3 is TGTGCCAGCAGCTTAACCGGCGGGAGGGGGCTGGATACGCAGTATTTT. Protein: CASSLTGGRGLDTQYF. The J gene is TRBJ2-3, the V gene TRBV7-3; 9 nucleotides match TRBD2. Per germline, CDR1 SGHTA and CDR2 FQGTGA. Trimming took 0 bases from V and 6 from J; bases not matched to a gene: 7. CDR3 length: 16 amino acids. Drawing the rest from reference TRBV7-3 and TRBJ2-3, the complete variable domain is GAGVSQTPSNKVTEKGKYVELRCDPISGHTALYWYRQSLGQGPEFLIYFQGTGAADDSGLPNDRFFAVRPEGSVSTLKIQRTERGDSAVYLCASSLTGGRGLDTQYFGPGTRLTVL.

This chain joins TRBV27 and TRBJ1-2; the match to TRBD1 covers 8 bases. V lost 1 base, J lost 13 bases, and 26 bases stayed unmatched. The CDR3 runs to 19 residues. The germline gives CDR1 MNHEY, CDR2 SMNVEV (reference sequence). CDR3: CASSLFSSRDRGANYGLTF. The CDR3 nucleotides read TGTGCCAGCAGTTTATTTAGTAGCCGCGACAGGGGAGCTAACTATGGTCTCACCTTC.

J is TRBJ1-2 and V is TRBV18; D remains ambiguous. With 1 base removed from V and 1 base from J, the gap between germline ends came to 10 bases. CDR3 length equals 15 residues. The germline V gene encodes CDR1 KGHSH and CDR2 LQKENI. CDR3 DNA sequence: TGTGCCAGCTCACCACAGAGCTTAAGTAACTATGGCTACACCTTC. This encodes CASSPQSLSNYGYTF.

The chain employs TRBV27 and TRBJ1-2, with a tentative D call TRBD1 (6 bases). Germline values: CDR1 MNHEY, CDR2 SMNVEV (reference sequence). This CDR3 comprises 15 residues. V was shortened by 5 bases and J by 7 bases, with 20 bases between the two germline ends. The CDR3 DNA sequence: TGTGCCAGCAGTCTTTTGCCCCAGGGGACCGGTGGCTACACCTTC. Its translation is CASSLLPQGTGGYTF.

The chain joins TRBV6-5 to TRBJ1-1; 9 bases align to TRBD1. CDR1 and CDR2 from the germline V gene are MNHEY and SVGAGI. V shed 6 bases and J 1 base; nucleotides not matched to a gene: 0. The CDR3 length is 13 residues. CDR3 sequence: CASRTGGNTEAFF. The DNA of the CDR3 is TGTGCCAGCAGGACAGGGGGGAACACTGAAGCTTTCTTT.

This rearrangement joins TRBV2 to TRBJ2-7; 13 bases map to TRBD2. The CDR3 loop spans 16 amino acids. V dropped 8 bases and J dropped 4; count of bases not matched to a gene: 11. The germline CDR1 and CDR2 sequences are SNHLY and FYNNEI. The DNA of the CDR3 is TGTGCCAGCCGAAGAACTAGCGGGAGGGCCTCTTACGAGCAGTACTTC. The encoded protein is CASRRTSGRASYEQYF.

Here the CDR3 DNA reads TGCGCCAGCAGCCGACAGGGGGTCCCAGATACGCAGTATTTT. Its protein product is CASSRQGVPDTQYF. The chain combines TRBV5-1 with TRBJ2-3; 9 bases match TRBD1. V gave up 4 bases and J gave up 4 bases; unmatched junction bases: 4. The germline V gene has CDR1 SGHRS and CDR2 YFSETQ. CDR3 length: 14 residues.

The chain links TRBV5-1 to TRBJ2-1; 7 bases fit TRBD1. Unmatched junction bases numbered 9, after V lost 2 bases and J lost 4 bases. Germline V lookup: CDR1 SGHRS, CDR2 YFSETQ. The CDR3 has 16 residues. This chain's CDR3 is CASSFGTGELYNEQFF. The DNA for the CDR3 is TGCGCCAGCAGCTTCGGAACAGGGGAATTATACAATGAGCAGTTCTTC.

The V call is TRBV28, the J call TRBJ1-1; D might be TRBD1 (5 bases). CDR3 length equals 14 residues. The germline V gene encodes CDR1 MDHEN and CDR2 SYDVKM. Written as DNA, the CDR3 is TGTGCTGTCGGTGGAGGGGCGGCGAACACTGAAGCTTTCTTT. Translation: CAVGGGAANTEAFF. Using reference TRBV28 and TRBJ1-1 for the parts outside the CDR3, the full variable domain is DVKVTQSSRYLVKRTGEKVFLECVQDMDHENMFWYRQDPGLGLRLIYFSYDVKMKEKGDIPEGYSVSREKKERFSLILESASTNQTSMYLCAVGGGAANTEAFFGQGTRLTVV.

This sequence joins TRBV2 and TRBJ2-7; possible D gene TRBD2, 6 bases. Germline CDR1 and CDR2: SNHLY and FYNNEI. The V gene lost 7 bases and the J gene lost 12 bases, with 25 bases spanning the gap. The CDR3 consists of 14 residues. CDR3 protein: CASTGTLVSRLVYF. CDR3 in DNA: TGTGCCAGCACGGGGACTCTAGTATCTCGGCTGGTGTACTTC.

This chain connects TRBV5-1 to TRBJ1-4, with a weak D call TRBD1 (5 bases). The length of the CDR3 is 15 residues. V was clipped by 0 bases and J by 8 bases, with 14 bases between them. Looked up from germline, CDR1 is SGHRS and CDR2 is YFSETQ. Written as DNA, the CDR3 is TGCGCCAGCAGCTTGGACGGGACTCCGGGCGAAAAACTGTTTTTT. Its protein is CASSLDGTPGEKLFF.

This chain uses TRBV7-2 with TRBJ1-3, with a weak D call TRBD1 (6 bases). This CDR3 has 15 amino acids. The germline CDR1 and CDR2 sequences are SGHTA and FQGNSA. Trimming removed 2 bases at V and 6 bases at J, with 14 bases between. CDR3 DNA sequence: TGTGCCAGCAGCTTATTTCAGGGGTTGGAAAACACCATATATTTT. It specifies CASSLFQGLENTIYF.

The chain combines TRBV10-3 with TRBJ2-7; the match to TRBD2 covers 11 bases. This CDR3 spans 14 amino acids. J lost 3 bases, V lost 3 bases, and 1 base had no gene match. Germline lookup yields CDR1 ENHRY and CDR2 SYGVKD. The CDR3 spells CAISDGTSGYEQYF. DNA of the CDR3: TGTGCCATCAGTGATGGGACTAGCGGCTACGAGCAGTACTTC.

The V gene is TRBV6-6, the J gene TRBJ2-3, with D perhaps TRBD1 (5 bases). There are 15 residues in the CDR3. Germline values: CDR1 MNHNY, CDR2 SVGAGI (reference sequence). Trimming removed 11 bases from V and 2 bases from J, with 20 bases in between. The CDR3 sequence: CALTQGRTATDTQYF. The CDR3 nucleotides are TGTGCCCTCACCCAGGGCAGGACCGCCACAGATACGCAGTATTTT.

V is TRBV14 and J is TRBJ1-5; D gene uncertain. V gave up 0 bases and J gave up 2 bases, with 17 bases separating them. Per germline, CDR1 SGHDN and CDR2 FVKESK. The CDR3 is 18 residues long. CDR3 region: CASSQEVLPGGGNQPQHF. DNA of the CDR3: TGTGCCAGCAGCCAAGAAGTTCTTCCGGGAGGAGGCAATCAGCCCCAGCATTTT.

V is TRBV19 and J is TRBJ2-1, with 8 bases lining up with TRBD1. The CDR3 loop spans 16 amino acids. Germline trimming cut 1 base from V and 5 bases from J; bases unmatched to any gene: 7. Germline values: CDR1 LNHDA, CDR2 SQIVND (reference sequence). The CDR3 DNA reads TGTGCCAGTAGTATAGGGGGACAGGAGATCCACAATGAGCAGTTCTTC. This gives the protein CASSIGGQEIHNEQFF.